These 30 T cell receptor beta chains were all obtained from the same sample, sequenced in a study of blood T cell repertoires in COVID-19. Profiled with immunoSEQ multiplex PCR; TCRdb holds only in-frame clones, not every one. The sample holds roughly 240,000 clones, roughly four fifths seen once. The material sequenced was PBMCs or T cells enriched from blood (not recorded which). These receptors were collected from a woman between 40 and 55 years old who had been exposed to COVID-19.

CDR3 sequence reads: CASSPTEPDRGLDYGYTF. CDR3 coding DNA: TGCGCCAGCAGCCCAACCGAACCGGACAGGGGGCTAGACTATGGCTACACCTTC. J is TRBJ1-2 and V is TRBV4-1; 11 nucleotides agree with TRBD1. From germline, CDR1 is MGHRA and CDR2 YSYEKL. Trimming removed 4 bases from V and 3 bases from J; junction bases left unmatched: 13. The CDR3 runs to 18 residues.

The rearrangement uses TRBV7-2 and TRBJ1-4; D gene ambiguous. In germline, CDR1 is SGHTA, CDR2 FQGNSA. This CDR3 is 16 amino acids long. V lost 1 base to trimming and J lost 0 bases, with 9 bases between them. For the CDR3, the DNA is TGTGCCAGCAGCTTAGGTTCCCTCGCAACTAATGAAAAACTGTTTTTT. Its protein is CASSLGSLATNEKLFF.

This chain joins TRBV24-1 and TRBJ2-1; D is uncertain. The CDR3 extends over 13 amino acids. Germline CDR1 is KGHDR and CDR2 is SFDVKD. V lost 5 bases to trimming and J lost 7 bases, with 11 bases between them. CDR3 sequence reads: CATSAQPGNEQFF. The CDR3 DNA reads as TGTGCCACCAGTGCCCAACCCGGGAATGAGCAGTTCTTC.

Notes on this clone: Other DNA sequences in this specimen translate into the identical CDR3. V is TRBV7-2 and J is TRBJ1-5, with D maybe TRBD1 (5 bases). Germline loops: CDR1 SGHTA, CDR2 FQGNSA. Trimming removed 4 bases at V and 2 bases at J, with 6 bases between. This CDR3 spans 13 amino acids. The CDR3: CASSSRGNQPQHF. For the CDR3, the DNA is TGTGCCAGCAGCTCCAGGGGCAATCAGCCCCAGCATTTT.

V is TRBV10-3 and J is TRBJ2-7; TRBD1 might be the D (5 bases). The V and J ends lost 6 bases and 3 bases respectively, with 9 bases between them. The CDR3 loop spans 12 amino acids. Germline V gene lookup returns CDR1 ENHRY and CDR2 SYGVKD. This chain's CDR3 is CAIRQGDYEQYF. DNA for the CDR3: TGTGCCATCAGGCAGGGTGACTACGAGCAGTACTTC.

CDR3 coding DNA: TGTGCCAGCAGTCGACAGGGCCCGGCTACTAACTATGGCTACACCTTC. Amino acid sequence: CASSRQGPATNYGYTF. This chain links TRBV28 with TRBJ1-2; 7 positions match TRBD1. The CDR3 contains 16 residues. V shed 5 bases, J shed 0 bases, and the junction held 9 bases outside the gene matches. Germline lookup yields CDR1 MDHEN and CDR2 SYDVKM.

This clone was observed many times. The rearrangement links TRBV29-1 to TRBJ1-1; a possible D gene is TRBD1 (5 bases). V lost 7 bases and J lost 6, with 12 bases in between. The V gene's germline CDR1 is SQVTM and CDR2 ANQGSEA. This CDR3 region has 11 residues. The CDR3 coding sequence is TGCAGCGCCTCATGGGGCCCTGAAGCTTTCTTT. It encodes CSASWGPEAFF.

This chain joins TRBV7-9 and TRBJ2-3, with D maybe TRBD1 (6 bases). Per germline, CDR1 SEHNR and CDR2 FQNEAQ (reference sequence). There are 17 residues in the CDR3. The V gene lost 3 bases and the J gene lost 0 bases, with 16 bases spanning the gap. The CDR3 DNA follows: TGTGCCAGCAGCTTTGGGACAACCCCCTGGAGCACAGATACGCAGTATTTT. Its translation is CASSFGTTPWSTDTQYF.

The chain's CDR3 is CASSLSGTTEKLFF. The CDR3 coding sequence is TGTGCCAGCAGCTTGAGCGGAACAACTGAAAAACTGTTTTTT. The V call is TRBV7-9, the J call TRBJ1-4; D is uncertain. Between the trimmed V and J ends, which lost 3 bases and 7 bases, there was a span of 12 bases. The CDR3 is 14 residues long. CDR1 and CDR2 from the germline V gene are SEHNR and FQNEAQ (reference sequence). The full variable domain, with the rest looked up from reference TRBV7-9 and TRBJ1-4, is DTGVSQNPRHKITKRGQNVTFRCDPISEHNRLYWYRQTLGQGPEFLTYFQNEAQLEKSRLLSDRFSAERPKGSFSTLEIQRTEQGDSAMYLCASSLSGTTEKLFFGSGTQLSVL.

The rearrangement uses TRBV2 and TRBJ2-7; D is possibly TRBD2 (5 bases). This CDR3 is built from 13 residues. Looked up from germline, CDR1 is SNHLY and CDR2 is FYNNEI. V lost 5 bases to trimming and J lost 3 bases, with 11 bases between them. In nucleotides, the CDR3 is TGTGCCAGCAGTAACGGACTTTTCTACGAGCAGTACTTC. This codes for CASSNGLFYEQYF.

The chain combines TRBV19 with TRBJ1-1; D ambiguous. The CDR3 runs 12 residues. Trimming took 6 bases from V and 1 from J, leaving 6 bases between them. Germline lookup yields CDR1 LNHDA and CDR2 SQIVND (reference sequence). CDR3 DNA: TGTGCCAGTAGAAGACAGAACACTGAAGCTTTCTTT. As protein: CASRRQNTEAFF.

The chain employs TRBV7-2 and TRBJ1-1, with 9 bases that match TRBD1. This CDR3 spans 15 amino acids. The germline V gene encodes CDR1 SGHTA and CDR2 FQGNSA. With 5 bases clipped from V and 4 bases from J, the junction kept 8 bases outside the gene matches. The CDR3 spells CASSRGTGLGTEAFF. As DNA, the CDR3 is TGTGCCAGCAGCCGCGGGACAGGGTTGGGCACTGAAGCTTTCTTT.

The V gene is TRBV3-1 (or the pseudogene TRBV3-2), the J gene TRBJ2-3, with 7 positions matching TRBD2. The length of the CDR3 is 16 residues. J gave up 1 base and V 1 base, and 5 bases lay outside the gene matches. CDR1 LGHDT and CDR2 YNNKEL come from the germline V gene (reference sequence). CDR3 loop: CASSQVVRGGTDTQYF. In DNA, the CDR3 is TGTGCCAGCAGCCAAGTTGTTCGGGGGGGCACAGATACGCAGTATTTT.

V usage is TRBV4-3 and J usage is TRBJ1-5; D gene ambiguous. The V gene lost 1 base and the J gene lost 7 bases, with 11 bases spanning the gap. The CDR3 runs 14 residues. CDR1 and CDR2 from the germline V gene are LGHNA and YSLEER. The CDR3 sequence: CASSQVSGFQPQHF. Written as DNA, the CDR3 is TGCGCCAGCAGCCAAGTTTCCGGGTTCCAGCCCCAGCATTTT.

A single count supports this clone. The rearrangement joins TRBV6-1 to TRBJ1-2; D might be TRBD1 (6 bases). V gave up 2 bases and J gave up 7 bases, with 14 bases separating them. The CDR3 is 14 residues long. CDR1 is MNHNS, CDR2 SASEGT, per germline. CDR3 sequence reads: CASSEKGDSFGYTF. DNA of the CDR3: TGTGCCAGCAGTGAAAAGGGGGATTCATTTGGCTACACCTTC.

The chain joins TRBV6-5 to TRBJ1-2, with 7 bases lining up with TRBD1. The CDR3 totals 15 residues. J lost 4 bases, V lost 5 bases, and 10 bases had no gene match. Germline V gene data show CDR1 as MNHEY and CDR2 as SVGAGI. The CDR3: CASSLALQGTYGYTF. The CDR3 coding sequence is TGTGCCAGCAGTCTAGCTCTACAGGGGACCTATGGCTACACCTTC.

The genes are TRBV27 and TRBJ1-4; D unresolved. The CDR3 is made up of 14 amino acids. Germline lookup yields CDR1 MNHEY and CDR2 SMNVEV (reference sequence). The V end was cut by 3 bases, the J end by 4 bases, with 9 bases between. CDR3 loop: CASSFAGFNEKLFF. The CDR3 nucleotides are TGTGCCAGCAGTTTTGCCGGGTTTAATGAAAAACTGTTTTTT. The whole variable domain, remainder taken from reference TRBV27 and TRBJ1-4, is EAQVTQNPRYLITVTGKKLTVTCSQNMNHEYMSWYRQDPGLGLRQIYYSMNVEVTDKGDVPEGYKVSRKEKRNFPLILESPSPNQTSLYFCASSFAGFNEKLFFGSGTQLSVL.

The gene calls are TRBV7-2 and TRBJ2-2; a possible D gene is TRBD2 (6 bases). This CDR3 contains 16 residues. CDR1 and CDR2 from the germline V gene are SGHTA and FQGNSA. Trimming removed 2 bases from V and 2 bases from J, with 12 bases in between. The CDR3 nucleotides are TGTGCCAGCAGCTTACCGGGACTTTATAACACCGGGGAGCTGTTTTTT. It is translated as CASSLPGLYNTGELFF. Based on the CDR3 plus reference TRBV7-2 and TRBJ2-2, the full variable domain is GAGVSQSPSNKVTEKGKDVELRCDPISGHTALYWYRQSLGQGLEFLIYFQGNSAPDKSGLPSDRFSAERTGGSVSTLTIQRTQQEDSAVYLCASSLPGLYNTGELFFGEGSRLTVL.

The chain's CDR3 is CASSLVWGGQHSDYTF. The CDR3 DNA is TGTGCCAGCAGCTTAGTTTGGGGGGGACAACATTCAGACTACACCTTC. This chain joins TRBV11-2 and TRBJ1-2; D is perhaps TRBD1 (6 bases). Trimming left V 1 base short and J 10 bases short, with 22 bases between. CDR3 size: 16 residues. Germline V CDR1 and CDR2: SGHAT, FQNNGV.

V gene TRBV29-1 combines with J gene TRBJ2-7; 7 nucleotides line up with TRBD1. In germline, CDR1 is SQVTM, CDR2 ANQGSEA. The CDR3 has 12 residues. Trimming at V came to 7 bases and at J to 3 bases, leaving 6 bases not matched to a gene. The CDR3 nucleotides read TGCAGCGCACAGGGGAGAAACTACGAGCAGTACTTC. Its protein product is CSAQGRNYEQYF.

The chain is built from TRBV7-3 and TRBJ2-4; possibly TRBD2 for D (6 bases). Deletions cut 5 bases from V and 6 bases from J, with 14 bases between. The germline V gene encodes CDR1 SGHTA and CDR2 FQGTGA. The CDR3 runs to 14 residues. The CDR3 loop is CASSPQGGLNIQYF. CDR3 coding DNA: TGTGCCAGCAGCCCCCAGGGAGGCCTAAACATTCAGTACTTC.

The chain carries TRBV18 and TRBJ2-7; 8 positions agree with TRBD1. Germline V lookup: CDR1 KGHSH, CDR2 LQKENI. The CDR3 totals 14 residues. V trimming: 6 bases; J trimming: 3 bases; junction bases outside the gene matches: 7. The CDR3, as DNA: TGTGCCAGCTCCCCCGGGACAGGCTACTACGAGCAGTACTTC. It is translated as CASSPGTGYYEQYF. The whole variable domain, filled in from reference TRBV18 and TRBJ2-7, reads NAGVMQNPRHLVRRRGQEARLRCSPMKGHSHVYWYRQLPEEGLKFMVYLQKENIIDESGMPKERFSAEFPKEGPSILRIQQVVRGDSAAYFCASSPGTGYYEQYFGPGTRLTVT.

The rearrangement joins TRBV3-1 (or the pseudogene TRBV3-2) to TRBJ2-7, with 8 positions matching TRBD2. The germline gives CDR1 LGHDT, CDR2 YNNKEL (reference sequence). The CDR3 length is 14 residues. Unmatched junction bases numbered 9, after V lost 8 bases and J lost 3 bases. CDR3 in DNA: TGTGCCAGCGCTTTGGCTAGCGGGTTCTACGAGCAGTACTTC. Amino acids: CASALASGFYEQYF.

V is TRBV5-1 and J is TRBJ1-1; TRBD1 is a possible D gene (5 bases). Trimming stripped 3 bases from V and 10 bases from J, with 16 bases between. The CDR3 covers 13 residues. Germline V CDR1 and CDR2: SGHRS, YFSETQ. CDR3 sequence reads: CASSSLGALGAFF. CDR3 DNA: TGCGCCAGCAGCTCCCTTGGGGCCCTGGGAGCTTTCTTT.

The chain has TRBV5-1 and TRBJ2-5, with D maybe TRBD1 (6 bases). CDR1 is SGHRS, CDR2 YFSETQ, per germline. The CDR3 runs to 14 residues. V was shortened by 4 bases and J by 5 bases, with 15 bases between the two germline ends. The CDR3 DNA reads TGCGCCAGCAGCCTGGAACAGGGCGGGGAGACCCAGTACTTC. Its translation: CASSLEQGGETQYF.

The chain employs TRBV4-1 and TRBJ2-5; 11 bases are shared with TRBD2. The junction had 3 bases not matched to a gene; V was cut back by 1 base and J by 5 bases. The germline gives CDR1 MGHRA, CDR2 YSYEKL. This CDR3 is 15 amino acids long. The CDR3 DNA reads TGCGCCAGCAGCCAAGTGGTAGCGGGGGGGGAGACCCAGTACTTC. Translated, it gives CASSQVVAGGETQYF.

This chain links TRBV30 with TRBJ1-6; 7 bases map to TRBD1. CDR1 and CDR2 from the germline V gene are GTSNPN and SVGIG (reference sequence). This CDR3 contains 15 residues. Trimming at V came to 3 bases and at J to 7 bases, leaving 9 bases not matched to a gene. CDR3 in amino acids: CAWRAPGGWNSPLHF. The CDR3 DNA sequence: TGTGCCTGGAGGGCCCCAGGGGGTTGGAATTCACCCCTCCACTTT. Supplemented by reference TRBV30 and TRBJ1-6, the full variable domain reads SQTIHQWPATLVQPVGSPLSLECTVEGTSNPNLYWYRQAAGRGLQLLFYSVGIGQISSEVPQNLSASRPQDRQFILSSKKLLLSDSGFYLCAWRAPGGWNSPLHFGNGTRLTVT.

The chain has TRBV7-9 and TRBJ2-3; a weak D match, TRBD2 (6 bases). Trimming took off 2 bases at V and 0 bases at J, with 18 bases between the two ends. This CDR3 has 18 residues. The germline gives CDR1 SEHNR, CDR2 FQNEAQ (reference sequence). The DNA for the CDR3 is TGTGCCAGCAGCTTAAACCGGCAAACCGGGACTAGCACAGATACGCAGTATTTT. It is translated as CASSLNRQTGTSTDTQYF.

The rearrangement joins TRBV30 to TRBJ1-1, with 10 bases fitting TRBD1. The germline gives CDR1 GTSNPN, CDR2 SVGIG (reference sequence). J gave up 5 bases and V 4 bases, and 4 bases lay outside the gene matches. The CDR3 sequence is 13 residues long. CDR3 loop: CAWKGQGETEAFF. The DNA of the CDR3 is TGTGCCTGGAAAGGACAGGGGGAAACTGAAGCTTTCTTT. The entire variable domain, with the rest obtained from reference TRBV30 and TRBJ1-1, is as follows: SQTIHQWPATLVQPVGSPLSLECTVEGTSNPNLYWYRQAAGRGLQLLFYSVGIGQISSEVPQNLSASRPQDRQFILSSKKLLLSDSGFYLCAWKGQGETEAFFGQGTRLTVV.

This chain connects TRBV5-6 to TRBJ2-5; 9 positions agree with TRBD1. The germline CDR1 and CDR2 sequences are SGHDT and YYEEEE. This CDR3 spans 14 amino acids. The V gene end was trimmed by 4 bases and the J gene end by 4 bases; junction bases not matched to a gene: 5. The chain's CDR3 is CASSPSTGGETQYF. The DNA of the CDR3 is TGTGCCAGCAGCCCATCGACAGGGGGAGAGACCCAGTACTTC. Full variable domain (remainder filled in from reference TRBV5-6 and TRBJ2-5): DAGVTQSPTHLIKTRGQQVTLRCSPKSGHDTVSWYQQALGQGPQFIFQYYEEEERQRGNFPDRFSGHQFPNYSSELNVNALLLGDSALYLCASSPSTGGETQYFGPGTRLLVL.